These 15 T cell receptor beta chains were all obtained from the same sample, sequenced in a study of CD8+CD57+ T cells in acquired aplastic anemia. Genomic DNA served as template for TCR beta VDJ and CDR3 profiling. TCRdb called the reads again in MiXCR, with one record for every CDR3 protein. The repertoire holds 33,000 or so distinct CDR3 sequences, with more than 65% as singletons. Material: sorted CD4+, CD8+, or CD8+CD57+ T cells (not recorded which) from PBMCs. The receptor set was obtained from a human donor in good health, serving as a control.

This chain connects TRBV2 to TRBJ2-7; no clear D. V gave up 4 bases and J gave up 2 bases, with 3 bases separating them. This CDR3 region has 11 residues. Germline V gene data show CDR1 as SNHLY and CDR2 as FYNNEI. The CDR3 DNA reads TGTGCCAGCAGTGGGGCCTACGAGCAGTACTTC. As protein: CASSGAYEQYF.

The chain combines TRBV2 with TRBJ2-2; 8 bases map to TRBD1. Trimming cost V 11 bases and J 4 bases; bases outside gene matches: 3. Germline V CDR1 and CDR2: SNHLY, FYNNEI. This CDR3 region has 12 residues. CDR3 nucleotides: TGTGCCGCCACAGGGGGCACCGGGGAGCTGTTTTTT. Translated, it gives CAATGGTGELFF.

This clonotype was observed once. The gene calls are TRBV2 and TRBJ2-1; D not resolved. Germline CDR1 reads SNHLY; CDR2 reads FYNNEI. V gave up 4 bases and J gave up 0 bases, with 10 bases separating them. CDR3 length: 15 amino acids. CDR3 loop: CASSVARSSYNEQFF. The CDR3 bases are TGTGCCAGCAGTGTGGCCAGGAGCTCCTACAATGAGCAGTTCTTC. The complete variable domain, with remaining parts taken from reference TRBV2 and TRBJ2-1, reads EPEVTQTPSHQVTQMGQEVILRCVPISNHLYFYWYRQILGQKVEFLVSFYNNEISEKSEIFDDQFSVERPDGSNFTLKIRSTKLEDSAMYFCASSVARSSYNEQFFGPGTRLTVL.

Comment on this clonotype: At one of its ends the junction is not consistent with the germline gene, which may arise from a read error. CDR3 region: CASSESTDWEQYF. Here the CDR3 DNA reads TGCGCCAGCAGTGAGTCAACTGACTGGGAGCAGTACTTT. This chain links TRBV10-2 with TRBJ2-7; weak D call: TRBD2 (5 bases). The CDR3 length is 13 residues. Per the germline V gene, CDR1 is WSHSY and CDR2 is SAAADI.

CDR3 bases: TGTGCCAGCAGTTCCGGGACTAGCGGCTACGAGCAGTACTTC. Its translation: CASSSGTSGYEQYF. The J gene is TRBJ2-7, the V gene TRBV2; 11 bases match TRBD2. Germline V CDR1 and CDR2: SNHLY, FYNNEI. V dropped 5 bases and J dropped 3; count of bases not matched to a gene: 3. The CDR3 is 14 residues long.

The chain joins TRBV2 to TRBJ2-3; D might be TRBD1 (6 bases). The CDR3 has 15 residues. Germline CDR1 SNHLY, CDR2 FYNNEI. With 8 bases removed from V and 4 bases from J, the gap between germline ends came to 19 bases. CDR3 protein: CASGAGAHEADTQYF. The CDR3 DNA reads TGTGCCAGCGGCGCAGGGGCTCATGAGGCAGATACGCAGTATTTT.

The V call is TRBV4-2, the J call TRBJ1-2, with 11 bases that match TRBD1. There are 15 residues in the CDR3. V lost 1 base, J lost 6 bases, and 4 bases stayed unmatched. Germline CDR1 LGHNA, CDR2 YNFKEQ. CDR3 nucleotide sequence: TGTGCCAGCAGCCAAGGGACAGGGGGCGCGGATGGCTACACCTTC. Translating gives CASSQGTGGADGYTF.

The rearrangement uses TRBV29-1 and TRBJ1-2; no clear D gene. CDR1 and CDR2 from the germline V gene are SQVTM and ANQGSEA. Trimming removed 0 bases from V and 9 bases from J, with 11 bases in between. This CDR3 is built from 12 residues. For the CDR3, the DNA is TGCAGCGTTGAAGATGATCTCTCGCGCTACACCTTC. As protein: CSVEDDLSRYTF.

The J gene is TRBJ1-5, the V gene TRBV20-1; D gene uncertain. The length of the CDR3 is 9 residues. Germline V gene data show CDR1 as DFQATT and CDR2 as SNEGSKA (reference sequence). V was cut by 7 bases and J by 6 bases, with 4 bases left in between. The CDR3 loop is CSVGQPQHF. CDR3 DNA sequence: TGCAGTGTAGGTCAGCCCCAGCATTTT.

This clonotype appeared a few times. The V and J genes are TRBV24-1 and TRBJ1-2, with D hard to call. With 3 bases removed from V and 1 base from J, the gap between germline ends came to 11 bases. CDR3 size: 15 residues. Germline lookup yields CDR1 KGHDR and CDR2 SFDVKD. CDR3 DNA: TGTGCCACCAGTGATGGGTCAGGTCTTAACTATGGCTACACCTTC. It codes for CATSDGSGLNYGYTF.

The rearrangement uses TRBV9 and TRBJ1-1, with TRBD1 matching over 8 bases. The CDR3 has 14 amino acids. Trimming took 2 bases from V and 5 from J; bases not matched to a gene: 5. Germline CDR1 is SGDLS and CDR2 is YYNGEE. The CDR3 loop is CASSVQGAHTEAFF. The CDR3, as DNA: TGTGCCAGCAGCGTTCAGGGGGCGCATACTGAAGCTTTCTTT.

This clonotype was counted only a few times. The CDR3 DNA is TGTGCCAGCAGCTGGACTAGCGGGGGCCCCTACAATGAGCAGTTCTTC. This encodes CASSWTSGGPYNEQFF. The rearrangement links TRBV11-2 to TRBJ2-1; 13 bases fit TRBD2. This CDR3 comprises 16 residues. J was trimmed by 2 bases and V by 4 bases; bases with no gene match: 2. Germline V gene lookup returns CDR1 SGHAT and CDR2 FQNNGV.

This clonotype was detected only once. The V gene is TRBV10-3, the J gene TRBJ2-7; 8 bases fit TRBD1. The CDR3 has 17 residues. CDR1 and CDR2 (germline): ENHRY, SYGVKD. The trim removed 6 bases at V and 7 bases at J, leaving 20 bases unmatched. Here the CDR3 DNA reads TGTGCCATCAGCGGTGGGGCTGGGGGGCAGGGGGCGCTTGAGCAGTACTTC. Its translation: CAISGGAGGQGALEQYF.

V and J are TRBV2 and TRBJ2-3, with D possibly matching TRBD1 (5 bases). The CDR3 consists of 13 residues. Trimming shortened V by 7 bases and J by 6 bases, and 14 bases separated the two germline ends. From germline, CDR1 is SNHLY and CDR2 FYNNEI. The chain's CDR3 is CASKTTGPDTQYF. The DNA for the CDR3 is TGTGCCAGCAAAACAACAGGCCCCGATACGCAGTATTTT. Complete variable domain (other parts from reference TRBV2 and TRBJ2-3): EPEVTQTPSHQVTQMGQEVILRCVPISNHLYFYWYRQILGQKVEFLVSFYNNEISEKSEIFDDQFSVERPDGSNFTLKIRSTKLEDSAMYFCASKTTGPDTQYFGPGTRLTVL.

CDR3 in DNA: TGTGCCAGCAGCCAAGGAATGGACAGAAGCACAGATACGCAGTATTTT. This encodes CASSQGMDRSTDTQYF. J is TRBJ2-3 and V is TRBV5-3; a possible D gene is TRBD1 (6 bases). TRBV5-3 is an ORF, with its function uncertain. Trimming cost V 8 bases and J 0 bases, with 19 bases left between them. The CDR3 has 16 amino acids.